This T cell receptor beta chain was sequenced during a study of shared clonotypes between healthy human individuals. For the study at large: Each donor's CD4 naive and CD4 memory cells filled three plates apiece, CD8 naive two, and CD8 memory one. Overall study results and limits: Only blood was sampled, and tissue TCR repertoires likely differ from blood ones. With a few donors compared, 5% to 5.5% of naive CD4 clonotypes were shared.

A note on this clone: Its antigen is currently unknown.

Partitioning of CD4+ cells yielded a CD45RA+ naive subset and a CD45RA-negative memory subset. Per the germline V gene, CDR1 is SGHRS and CDR2 is YFSETQ. Trimming took 4 bases from V and 5 from J; bases not matched to a gene: 11. The CDR3 runs to 16 residues. Sequencing used immunoSEQ multiplex PCR; TCRdb keeps in-frame clones, though not all of them. The sample holds millions of clones; about 95% are singletons and the top ten take 0.1% to 0.15%. This rearrangement joins TRBV5-1 to TRBJ1-2, with 10 bases matching TRBD1. The sequenced material came from naive CD4+ T cells sorted from blood. Described subset: CD45RA+ positively selected. This sequence originates from a man between 18 and 35 years old in good health. This CDR3 reads CASSPTGTGVGYGYTF. CDR3 coding DNA: TGCGCCAGCAGCCCTACCGGGACAGGGGTTGGTTATGGCTACACCTTC.